These 30 T cell receptor beta chains came from one sample sequenced in a study of blood T cell repertoires in COVID-19. Produced via immunoSEQ multiplex PCR; TCRdb's table is partial and in-frame only. The sample holds about 350,000 clones, 86% seen once. The sequencing sample was made of peripheral blood. These receptors were taken from a woman aged 55-70 years with COVID-19, enrolled during active disease.

V usage is TRBV7-9 and J usage is TRBJ2-5; D unresolved. The CDR3 consists of 14 residues. Germline-derived CDR1 and CDR2 are SEHNR and FQNEAQ (reference sequence). The V end was cut by 5 bases, the J end by 0 bases, with 10 bases between. CDR3 residues: CASSPLYDQETQYF. Written as DNA, the CDR3 is TGTGCCAGCAGCCCCCTTTATGACCAAGAGACCCAGTACTTC.

This clone appeared once. The gene calls are TRBV10-3 and TRBJ1-2, with 7 bases matching TRBD1. Germline trimming cut 6 bases from V and 4 bases from J; bases unmatched to any gene: 8. In germline, CDR1 is ENHRY, CDR2 SYGVKD. CDR3 length equals 14 residues. CDR3 sequence reads: CAIRETGSAYGYTF. Here the CDR3 DNA reads TGTGCCATCAGGGAGACAGGGAGTGCCTATGGCTACACCTTC.

This sequence joins TRBV30 and TRBJ2-5, with D hard to call. The CDR3 consists of 14 residues. Trimming took 4 bases from V and 5 from J, leaving 17 bases between them. CDR1 and CDR2 (germline): GTSNPN, SVGIG (reference sequence). CDR3 region: CAWKPKEVGETQYF. In DNA, the CDR3 is TGTGCCTGGAAGCCGAAAGAGGTTGGGGAGACCCAGTACTTC.

This clone has just a few counts. The chain combines TRBV6-5 with TRBJ1-2; 8 bases are a match to TRBD1. Per the germline V gene, CDR1 is MNHEY and CDR2 is SVGAGI. Trimming cost V 6 bases and J 2 bases; bases outside gene matches: 5. This CDR3 has 14 amino acids. CDR3 residues: CASSLDRGNYGYTF. Written as DNA, the CDR3 is TGTGCCAGCAGCCTCGACAGGGGCAACTATGGCTACACCTTC.

The rearrangement uses TRBV6-5 and TRBJ1-2; D unresolved. This CDR3 is built from 10 residues. The germline CDR1 and CDR2 sequences are MNHEY and SVGAGI. The V gene lost 6 bases and the J gene lost 9 bases, with 8 bases spanning the gap. The CDR3 protein is CASSASSYTF. The CDR3 bases are TGTGCCAGCAGCGCGAGTAGCTACACCTTC.

The chain joins TRBV9 to TRBJ1-4; the match to TRBD1 covers 7 bases. Germline CDR1 reads SGDLS; CDR2 reads YYNGEE. The CDR3 totals 18 residues. V lost 0 bases and J lost 6; bases outside the gene matches: 14. In DNA, the CDR3 is TGTGCCAGCAGCGTAGGGGAAAGTCGACAGGGCTCTCATGAAAAACTGTTTTTT. It specifies CASSVGESRQGSHEKLFF. Full variable domain (remainder filled in from reference TRBV9 and TRBJ1-4): DSGVTQTPKHLITATGQRVTLRCSPRSGDLSVYWYQQSLDQGLQFLIQYYNGEERAKGNILERFSAQQFPDLHSELNLSSLELGDSALYFCASSVGESRQGSHEKLFFGSGTQLSVL.

This clone was seen a handful of times. The chain couples TRBV29-1 to TRBJ1-2; 9 bases map to TRBD1. Germline values: CDR1 SQVTM, CDR2 ANQGSEA. Trimming removed 5 bases from V and 7 bases from J; junction bases left unmatched: 5. The length of the CDR3 is 12 residues. The CDR3 DNA sequence: TGCAGCGTTAGGACAGGGGATGCTGGCTACACCTTC. Translating it yields CSVRTGDAGYTF.

This chain uses TRBV7-9 with TRBJ2-7, with TRBD1 as a possible D gene (5 bases). The length of the CDR3 is 13 residues. V was shortened by 2 bases and J by 5 bases, with 10 bases between the two germline ends. Germline CDR1 and CDR2: SEHNR and FQNEAQ (reference sequence). The DNA for the CDR3 is TGTGCCAGCAGCTTACTGTCCAGGGACGAGCAGTACTTC. It encodes CASSLLSRDEQYF.

This clone appeared a single time. The gene calls are TRBV6-5 and TRBJ1-2; TRBD1 aligns across 11 bases. Germline V CDR1 and CDR2: MNHEY, SVGAGI. The CDR3 is 13 residues long. The V and J ends lost 8 bases and 4 bases, in that order; junction bases with no gene match: 3. The CDR3 nucleotides are TGTGCCAGCGCGGACAGGGGGCCCTATGGCTACACCTTC. It encodes CASADRGPYGYTF.

The chain combines TRBV3-1 (or the pseudogene TRBV3-2) with TRBJ1-6; 9 nucleotides align to TRBD1. With V trimmed by 4 bases and J by 9 bases, 1 base remained unmatched. From germline, CDR1 is LGHDT and CDR2 YNNKEL (reference sequence). The CDR3 contains 13 residues. DNA of the CDR3: TGTGCCAGCAGCCTGGGACAGGGTTCACCCCTCCACTTT. Protein product: CASSLGQGSPLHF.

The chain joins TRBV19 to TRBJ1-1; D unclear. The CDR3 runs 14 residues. In germline, CDR1 is LNHDA, CDR2 SQIVND (reference sequence). V lost 3 bases and J lost 0, with 8 bases in between. The CDR3 region has the DNA TGTGCCAGTAGTATTGTGGAGTTGAACACTGAAGCTTTCTTT. Its translation is CASSIVELNTEAFF.

The table lists this clone with a count of one. V gene TRBV27 combines with J gene TRBJ1-5; 8 nucleotides line up with TRBD1. Germline CDR1 and CDR2: MNHEY and SMNVEV (reference sequence). V dropped 5 bases and J dropped 0; count of bases not matched to a gene: 6. The CDR3 totals 16 residues. CDR3 DNA sequence: TGTGCCAGCAGTACAGGGGGGAGGTATAGCAATCAGCCCCAGCATTTT. It translates to CASSTGGRYSNQPQHF.

This clone was detected only once. The chain couples TRBV6-1 to TRBJ2-1; D is perhaps TRBD1 (6 bases). Germline V CDR1 and CDR2: MNHNS, SASEGT. The CDR3 totals 16 residues. V was trimmed by 2 bases and J by 5 bases, leaving 16 bases between them. CDR3 in amino acids: CASSENPFPGDNEQFF. CDR3 DNA: TGTGCCAGCAGTGAAAACCCATTTCCAGGGGACAATGAGCAGTTCTTC.

The CDR3 loop is CASSPTSGGFYEQYF. As DNA, the CDR3 is TGTGCCAGCTCACCAACAAGCGGGGGGTTTTACGAGCAGTACTTC. The rearrangement joins TRBV18 to TRBJ2-7, with TRBD2 matching over 9 bases. Germline assignment: CDR1 KGHSH and CDR2 LQKENI. The CDR3 sequence is 15 residues long. J lost 4 bases, V lost 2 bases, and 6 bases had no gene match.

This clone was observed once. This sequence joins TRBV6-2 or TRBV6-3 and TRBJ2-3; the match to TRBD2 covers 8 bases. V dropped 2 bases and J dropped 2; count of bases not matched to a gene: 3. The CDR3 totals 15 residues. Germline assignment: CDR1 MNHEY and CDR2 SVGEGT. The CDR3 sequence: CASSYTSGNTDTQYF. CDR3 sequence (DNA): TGTGCCAGCAGTTACACTAGCGGTAACACAGATACGCAGTATTTT.

To note about this clone: The sample contains more than one DNA sequence encoding this CDR3. J is TRBJ1-5 and V is TRBV5-1; 10 nucleotides align to TRBD1. Trimming removed 4 bases from V and 4 bases from J; junction bases left unmatched: 2. Germline CDR1 is SGHRS and CDR2 is YFSETQ. The CDR3 is 14 residues long. CDR3 sequence: CASSPGQGNQPQHF. CDR3 coding DNA: TGCGCCAGCAGCCCGGGACAGGGGAATCAGCCCCAGCATTTT.

This chain uses TRBV9 with TRBJ1-1; a possible D gene is TRBD1 (5 bases). V was clipped by 3 bases and J by 1 base, with 10 bases between them. This CDR3 is built from 14 residues. Germline V gene lookup returns CDR1 SGDLS and CDR2 YYNGEE. This CDR3 reads CASSGWGENTEAFF. CDR3 coding DNA: TGTGCCAGCAGCGGTTGGGGGGAGAACACTGAAGCTTTCTTT. Combining the CDR3 with reference TRBV9 and TRBJ1-1 gives the whole variable domain DSGVTQTPKHLITATGQRVTLRCSPRSGDLSVYWYQQSLDQGLQFLIQYYNGEERAKGNILERFSAQQFPDLHSELNLSSLELGDSALYFCASSGWGENTEAFFGQGTRLTVV.

The chain links TRBV9 to TRBJ1-1, with 8 nucleotides matching TRBD1. Per germline, CDR1 SGDLS and CDR2 YYNGEE. There are 16 residues in the CDR3. V shed 4 bases, J shed 4 bases, and the junction held 12 bases outside the gene matches. The CDR3 bases are TGTGCCAGCAGCCTCAGATATACAGGGGGGAGCACTGAAGCTTTCTTT. Translated: CASSLRYTGGSTEAFF. Supplemented by reference TRBV9 and TRBJ1-1, the full variable domain reads DSGVTQTPKHLITATGQRVTLRCSPRSGDLSVYWYQQSLDQGLQFLIQYYNGEERAKGNILERFSAQQFPDLHSELNLSSLELGDSALYFCASSLRYTGGSTEAFFGQGTRLTVV.

The chain couples TRBV11-3 to TRBJ2-7; the match to TRBD2 covers 10 bases. Germline CDR1 and CDR2: SGHNT and YENEEA. The CDR3 is made up of 14 amino acids. V shed 3 bases and J 3 bases; nucleotides not matched to a gene: 2. The CDR3 region has the DNA TGTGCCAGCAGCTTCGCTAGCGGGGGCTACGAGCAGTACTTC. This sequence encodes CASSFASGGYEQYF. Filled out from reference TRBV11-3 and TRBJ2-7, the complete variable domain reads EAGVVQSPRYKIIEKKQPVAFWCNPISGHNTLYWYLQNLGQGPELLIRYENEEAVDDSQLPKDRFSAERLKGVDSTLKIQPAELGDSAVYLCASSFASGGYEQYFGPGTRLTVT.

The chain recombines TRBV11-3 with TRBJ1-2, with 7 bases aligning to TRBD1. This CDR3 contains 15 residues. With V trimmed by 5 bases and J by 4 bases, 10 bases remained unmatched. CDR1 and CDR2 from the germline V gene are SGHNT and YENEEA. The CDR3 DNA is TGTGCCAGCAGCGCAATAGGGGGCTCGAGCTATGGCTACACCTTC. Amino acids: CASSAIGGSSYGYTF.

The genes are TRBV19 and TRBJ2-7; 8 bases agree with TRBD2. The junction had 9 bases not matched to a gene; V was cut back by 4 bases and J by 1 base. This CDR3 contains 16 residues. Germline assignment: CDR1 LNHDA and CDR2 SQIVND (reference sequence). The CDR3 nucleotides read TGTGCCAGTAGTAGCCCGACCAGCGGGAGTTCCTACGAGCAGTACTTC. Its protein product is CASSSPTSGSSYEQYF.

This chain connects TRBV28 to TRBJ2-7; unclear D gene. The CDR3 is made up of 12 amino acids. CDR1 and CDR2 from the germline V gene are MDHEN and SYDVKM. Between the trimmed V and J ends, which lost 8 bases and 2 bases, there was a span of 10 bases. CDR3 bases: TGTGCCAGCGCGAGACATCCCTACGAGCAGTACTTC. This translates into CASARHPYEQYF.

This rearrangement joins TRBV19 to TRBJ1-6; D may be TRBD1 (6 bases). Germline CDR1 LNHDA, CDR2 SQIVND (reference sequence). This CDR3 spans 14 amino acids. Trimming removed 4 bases at V and 7 bases at J, with 11 bases between. CDR3 in amino acids: CASSTGGWNSPLHF. DNA for the CDR3: TGTGCCAGTAGTACGGGGGGCTGGAATTCACCCCTCCACTTT.

Comment on this clone: The junction departs from germline at one end; a sequencing error may be responsible. The rearrangement joins TRBV5-6 to TRBJ2-7, with 8 bases identical to TRBD1. CDR1 and CDR2 from the germline V gene are SGHDT and YYEEEE. The CDR3 is 12 residues long. CDR3 residues: CASSLRDRSMDF. The CDR3 coding sequence is TGTGCCAGCAGCTTACGGGACAGGAGTATGGACTTC.

The chain employs TRBV3-1 (or the pseudogene TRBV3-2) and TRBJ1-1; 8 nucleotides agree with TRBD1. The V gene end was trimmed by 0 bases and the J gene end by 0 bases; junction bases not matched to a gene: 3. There are 16 residues in the CDR3. The V gene's germline CDR1 is LGHDT and CDR2 YNNKEL (reference sequence). CDR3 protein: CASSQDRGPLNTEAFF. DNA for the CDR3: TGTGCCAGCAGCCAAGACAGGGGGCCCCTGAACACTGAAGCTTTCTTT.

The CDR3, as DNA: TGTGCCAGCAGCTTAGGAGGGATCCAAAACATTCAGTACTTC. Its protein is CASSLGGIQNIQYF. The rearrangement uses TRBV11-2 and TRBJ2-4; D is possibly TRBD2 (5 bases). The V end was cut by 1 base, the J end by 5 bases, with 9 bases between. CDR1 and CDR2 (germline): SGHAT, FQNNGV. The length of the CDR3 is 14 residues.

J is TRBJ2-7 and V is TRBV18; weak D call: TRBD1 (5 bases). Germline V gene lookup returns CDR1 KGHSH and CDR2 LQKENI. CDR3 length equals 13 residues. The V and J ends lost 3 bases and 3 bases respectively, with 9 bases between them. This chain's CDR3 is CASSPPGHYEQYF. The CDR3, as DNA: TGTGCCAGCTCACCCCCAGGGCACTACGAGCAGTACTTC.

The CDR3 reads CASRLATPGGYEQYF. The DNA for the CDR3 is TGTGCAAGTCGCTTAGCGACACCAGGGGGATACGAGCAGTACTTC. The rearrangement links TRBV12-2 to TRBJ2-7; TRBD1 is the table's D call and was not checked against the DNA. TRBV12-2 is reported as a pseudogene. This CDR3 contains 15 residues.

This clone was counted between two and nine times. The chain uses TRBV2 and TRBJ2-2, with 13 nucleotides matching TRBD2. This CDR3 is 15 amino acids long. From germline, CDR1 is SNHLY and CDR2 FYNNEI. Trimming removed 10 bases from V and 7 bases from J; junction bases left unmatched: 9. The CDR3 DNA reads TGTGCCACCAAACTAGCGGGGGGGCCAATCGGGGAGCTGTTTTTT. Its translation: CATKLAGGPIGELFF.

The chain has TRBV2 and TRBJ2-7; maybe TRBD2 (5 bases). Looked up from germline, CDR1 is SNHLY and CDR2 is FYNNEI. V gave up 6 bases and J gave up 4 bases, with 19 bases separating them. The CDR3 totals 15 residues. The CDR3 DNA reads TGTGCCAGCAGATCCGTACTGGGTGAGGGATACGAGCAGTACTTC. Translation: CASRSVLGEGYEQYF.